What follows are 9 T cell receptor beta chains derived from one specimen sequenced in a study of shared clonotypes between healthy human individuals. Clones were sequenced by immunoSEQ multiplex PCR, and TCRdb holds only the in-frame ones, with some missing. The sample records about 300,000 clones, approximately 79% being singletons. Sequencing was carried out using memory CD4+ T cells sorted from blood. Sample subset: CD45RA-negative fraction. Source of these receptors: a man younger than 45 in good health.

The genes are TRBV2 and TRBJ2-7; D gene unclear. This CDR3 is built from 13 residues. The V gene's germline CDR1 is SNHLY and CDR2 FYNNEI. Trimming removed 7 bases from V and 5 bases from J, with 15 bases in between. The CDR3 spells CASNAGLENEQYF. As DNA, the CDR3 is TGTGCCAGCAATGCCGGGTTGGAAAACGAGCAGTACTTC.

The chain couples TRBV18 to TRBJ2-7; 13 positions agree with TRBD2. Losses at the gene ends were 3 bases for V and 5 bases for J; bases not matched to a gene: 7. The CDR3 has 16 amino acids. Germline CDR1 reads KGHSH; CDR2 reads LQKENI. The CDR3 DNA is TGTGCCAGCTCACCCCTGGGACTAGCGGGAAGCCACGAGCAGTACTTC. Translation gives CASSPLGLAGSHEQYF.

The chain employs TRBV4-3 and TRBJ1-2; TRBD1 agrees at 9 bases. V dropped 1 base and J dropped 4; count of bases not matched to a gene: 7. CDR3 length: 16 residues. Germline V gives CDR1 LGHNA, CDR2 YSLEER. CDR3 DNA: TGCGCCAGCAGCCAAGCCTTGACAGGGGGAGGCTATGGCTACACCTTC. This codes for CASSQALTGGGYGYTF.

The J gene is TRBJ2-1, the V gene TRBV5-1; D gene unclear. Germline CDR1 is SGHRS and CDR2 is YFSETQ. V dropped 1 base and J dropped 4 bases, with 9 bases sitting between them. CDR3 length: 14 amino acids. Here the CDR3 DNA reads TGCGCCAGCAGCTTGAAGGAGTTGTACAATGAGCAGTTCTTC. Translated, it gives CASSLKELYNEQFF.

The CDR3 coding sequence is TGTGCCAGCAGCTTAAATGGGCGGAAGCAAGAGACCCAGTACTTC. This sequence encodes CASSLNGRKQETQYF. This rearrangement joins TRBV7-3 to TRBJ2-5; D unclear. Trimming took off 1 base at V and 2 bases at J, with 11 bases between the two ends. The CDR3 consists of 15 residues. Germline V lookup: CDR1 SGHTA, CDR2 FQGTGA. Looking up the rest from reference TRBV7-3 and TRBJ2-5 gives the full variable domain: GAGVSQTPSNKVTEKGKYVELRCDPISGHTALYWYRQSLGQGPEFLIYFQGTGAADDSGLPNDRFFAVRPEGSVSTLKIQRTERGDSAVYLCASSLNGRKQETQYFGPGTRLLVL.

V gene TRBV29-1 combines with J gene TRBJ2-5, with 7 bases matching TRBD2. Germline V gene lookup returns CDR1 SQVTM and CDR2 ANQGSEA. The CDR3 consists of 14 residues. V dropped 8 bases and J dropped 0; count of bases not matched to a gene: 9. The CDR3 loop reads CSTGGSADQETQYF. The CDR3 DNA follows: TGCAGCACCGGGGGGTCCGCCGACCAAGAGACCCAGTACTTC.

The CDR3 protein is CASSVFGGNTGELFF. In DNA, the CDR3 is TGTGCCAGCAGCGTATTTGGCGGAAACACCGGGGAGCTGTTTTTT. The gene calls are TRBV9 and TRBJ2-2; D ambiguous. Trimming removed 1 base at V and 2 bases at J, with 9 bases between. The CDR3 contains 15 residues. Germline V gene sequence: CDR1 SGDLS, CDR2 YYNGEE.

The chain combines TRBV7-2 with TRBJ2-7, with 9 positions matching TRBD1. CDR3 length equals 13 residues. Per the germline V gene, CDR1 is SGHTA and CDR2 is FQGNSA. Trimming at V came to 5 bases and at J to 7 bases, leaving 6 bases not matched to a gene. The CDR3: CASSPGQGREQYF. CDR3 sequence (DNA): TGTGCCAGCAGCCCCGGACAGGGGAGGGAGCAGTACTTC.

The chain uses TRBV2 and TRBJ1-2, with no clear D. Trimming took 4 bases from V and 8 from J, leaving 14 bases between them. The CDR3 is 13 residues long. The germline gives CDR1 SNHLY, CDR2 FYNNEI. CDR3: CASSGGERWGYTF. The CDR3 DNA reads TGTGCCAGCAGTGGAGGAGAGCGGTGGGGCTACACCTTC.